These 4 T cell receptor beta chains were all obtained from the same sample, sequenced in a study of cytotoxic CD8 clonotypes in ibrutinib-treated CLL. Sequencing was performed with immunoSEQ multiplex PCR; in TCRdb, only in-frame clones are kept and a portion is missing. Found here are approximately 130,000 clones, 80% to 85% of them singletons; the top ten hold roughly 3.3%. Sequenced here: PBMCs, sampled after 24 months of ibrutinib treatment. These receptors originate from a human donor with chronic lymphocytic leukemia.

CDR3 sequence reads: CASSEEMGWYNEQFF. DNA of the CDR3: TGTGCCAGCAGTGAGGAGATGGGGTGGTACAATGAGCAGTTCTTC. This chain uses TRBV2 with TRBJ2-1, with D unresolved. V shed 3 bases and J shed 4 bases, with 13 bases lying between them. This CDR3 has 15 amino acids. In germline, CDR1 is SNHLY, CDR2 FYNNEI.

The genes are TRBV5-1 and TRBJ1-6, with a possible D match to TRBD1 (5 bases). Trimming pared 3 bases from V and 9 bases from J, leaving 13 bases between. CDR1 SGHRS and CDR2 YFSETQ come from the germline V gene. This CDR3 is 14 amino acids long. The CDR3 region is CASSWDGLGSPLHF. The DNA for the CDR3 is TGCGCCAGCAGCTGGGACGGGTTGGGTTCACCCCTCCACTTT.

The chain joins TRBV11-3 to TRBJ2-3, with D tentatively TRBD2 (5 bases). Germline V gene lookup returns CDR1 SGHNT and CDR2 YENEEA. V was shortened by 2 bases and J by 0 bases, with 21 bases between the two germline ends. CDR3 length: 19 amino acids. DNA for the CDR3: TGTGCCAGCAGCTTATCGTCTGGGGTCAGCGGAGCTAGCACAGATACGCAGTATTTT. This gives the protein CASSLSSGVSGASTDTQYF.

This chain links TRBV27 with TRBJ2-7; D remains unclear. The CDR3 has 13 residues. With 5 bases removed from V and 4 bases from J, the gap between germline ends came to 12 bases. Looked up from germline, CDR1 is MNHEY and CDR2 is SMNVEV (reference sequence). The CDR3 region has the DNA TGTGCCAGCAGTCCGTTAATCCGATACGAGCAGTACTTC. Amino acids: CASSPLIRYEQYF.